The sequence of this T cell receptor (beta chain) was determined in a study of blood T cell repertoires in COVID-19. Overall study context: The United States, Italy and Spain supplied acute and convalescent COVID-19 samples.

The CDR3 spans 14 residues. V gave up 6 bases and J gave up 1 base, with 13 bases separating them. CDR1 SGHRS and CDR2 YFSETQ come from the germline V gene. A single count supports this clone. Per the study methods: By means of reference gene primer amplification, nucleated cell counts were estimated. Profiling relied on immunoSEQ multiplex PCR, and the TCRdb table lists in-frame clones only, not all of them. Clone size and the V and J calls come from that table; the DNA yielded D and trimming. The top ten hold less than 8% of the sample, which has about 210,000 clones, roughly four fifths seen once. This clonotype was sampled from a woman in her forties or fifties with active or convalescent COVID-19. The source material was peripheral blood. The rearrangement uses TRBV5-1 and TRBJ1-1; a weak D match, TRBD1 (6 bases). Here the CDR3 DNA reads TGCGCCAGCATGACGACAGGAACGAACACTGAAGCTTTCTTT. Translation: CASMTTGTNTEAFF.